A selection of T cell receptor beta chains follows, all from one sample in a study of blood T cell repertoires in COVID-19. Clones were sequenced by immunoSEQ multiplex PCR, and TCRdb holds only the in-frame ones, with some missing. Counted here are 190,000 or so clones, over 75% occurring once; the ten biggest clones make up 2.5%. The specimen sequenced was peripheral blood. The source of these receptors is a man aged 35 to 55 with active or convalescent COVID-19. Each CDR3 is given with its conserved first and last residue. D genes are given only for firm matches. Size is stated for part of the rows, as once, few or many counts, or as a class when the clone is expanded.

j_gene: TRBJ2-5
d_gene: -
v_gene: TRBV7-2
abundance: -
CDR3nt: TGTGCCAGCAGCTTACACTCGGCCCAGTACTTC
CDR3aa: CASSLHSAQYF

j_gene: TRBJ2-6
d_gene: -
v_gene: TRBV3-1/TRBV3-2
abundance: -
CDR3nt: TGTGCCAGCAGCCAAGATGTGGGCCTCAGCTCTGGGGCCAACGTCCTGACTTTC
CDR3aa: CASSQDVGLSSGANVLTF

j_gene: TRBJ1-1
d_gene: TRBD1
v_gene: TRBV11-2
abundance: -
CDR3nt: TGTGCCAGCAGCGCAGTTCGGGGACAGGGGAACACTGAAGCTTTCTTT
CDR3aa: CASSAVRGQGNTEAFF

j_gene: TRBJ2-1
d_gene: -
v_gene: TRBV6-5
abundance: once
CDR3nt: TGTGCCAGCAGCTACGACAGCAGCTCCTACAATGAGCAGTTCTTC
CDR3aa: CASSYDSSSYNEQFF

j_gene: TRBJ2-7
d_gene: -
v_gene: TRBV7-9
abundance: once
CDR3nt: TGTGCCAGCAGCTTACCAGACAGGATTCCCTACGAGCAGTACTTC
CDR3aa: CASSLPDRIPYEQYF

j_gene: TRBJ2-5
d_gene: -
v_gene: TRBV6-5
abundance: -
CDR3nt: TGTGCCAGCAGCATCCAGACGGGGGACGGGCCCCAGTACTTC
CDR3aa: CASSIQTGDGPQYF

j_gene: TRBJ2-7
d_gene: TRBD2
v_gene: TRBV7-8
abundance: -
CDR3nt: TGTGCCAGCAGCCCCCCGGGGGGAGGGAGCGGGAAGCAGTACTTC
CDR3aa: CASSPPGGGSGKQYF

j_gene: TRBJ2-2
d_gene: -
v_gene: TRBV7-9
abundance: once
CDR3nt: TGTGCCAGCAGCTTAGCGGCAGGTCCCACCGGGGAGCTGTTTTTT
CDR3aa: CASSLAAGPTGELFF

j_gene: TRBJ1-1
d_gene: TRBD1
v_gene: TRBV7-2
abundance: -
CDR3nt: TGTGCCAGCAGCCCGGGACAGATGAACACTGAAGCTTTCTTT
CDR3aa: CASSPGQMNTEAFF

j_gene: TRBJ1-4
d_gene: -
v_gene: TRBV5-4
abundance: -
CDR3nt: TGTGCCAGCAGCTTCAACACGAATGAAAAACTGTTTTTT
CDR3aa: CASSFNTNEKLFF

j_gene: TRBJ1-2
d_gene: -
v_gene: TRBV30
abundance: -
CDR3nt: TGTGCCTGGAGTGTAGGGGTTACCTATGGCTACACCTTC
CDR3aa: CAWSVGVTYGYTF

j_gene: TRBJ1-5
d_gene: -
v_gene: TRBV28
abundance: -
CDR3nt: TGTGCCAGCAGTTCATGGGGGGGGAATCAGCCCCAGCATTTT
CDR3aa: CASSSWGGNQPQHF

j_gene: TRBJ2-7
d_gene: TRBD2
v_gene: TRBV5-4
abundance: once
CDR3nt: TGTGCCAGCAGCTTGGGTCTAGCGGAGACCGGACGCGAGCAGTACTTC
CDR3aa: CASSLGLAETGREQYF

j_gene: TRBJ2-1
d_gene: TRBD2
v_gene: TRBV14
abundance: -
CDR3nt: TGTGCCAGCAGCCAAGAAGGCCGGGGGGGTTACAATGAGCAGTTCTTC
CDR3aa: CASSQEGRGGYNEQFF